This TCR beta chain was documented in a study of blood T cell repertoires in COVID-19. Whole-study context: Whether acute or convalescent, the COVID-19 samples came from the United States, Italy and Spain. T cells, B-cell-depleted T cells, or PBMCs supplied cDNA or gDNA.

Between the trimmed V and J ends, which lost 3 bases and 1 base, there was a span of 18 bases. This CDR3 is built from 17 residues. The germline gives CDR1 SGHAT, CDR2 FQNNGV. Original data processing: Reference gene primer amplification yielded estimated nucleated cell counts. TCRdb's copy holds only in-frame clones and misses some; the assay was immunoSEQ multiplex PCR. Clonal size and the V and J genes are those of that table, whereas D and trimming came from the DNA. The sample has 390,000 or so clones, about 90% seen once. This chain links TRBV11-2 with TRBJ2-5, with a possible D match to TRBD1 (6 bases). The source is a woman aged 25 to 45 with COVID-19, enrolled during active disease. The specimen sequenced was peripheral blood. The CDR3: CASSFGPGHYPQETQYF. The CDR3 nucleotides read TGTGCCAGCAGCTTTGGGCCGGGACACTACCCCCAAGAGACCCAGTACTTC.